These T cell receptor beta chains were read from a single sample in a study of blood T cells in healthy people across ages. TCRdb redid the calling of the 5' RACE reads with MiXCR, one entry per CDR3 protein. The sample lists 2 million or so distinct CDR3 sequences, around half occurring once. The source material was blood. The receptors shown here come from a middle-aged woman in good health. Each CDR3 is given with its conserved first and last residue. D genes are given only for firm matches. The size entry is marked missing in some rows and otherwise reads once, few, many or a size class.

>.|TRBV5-5|TRBJ2-7|once
CASSLVELCEQYF
TGTGCCAGCAGCTTGGTAGAACTCTGCGAGCAGTACTTC
>.|TRBV7-2|TRBJ2-4|few
CASSPDQEAKNIQYF
TGTGCCAGCAGCCCTGATCAGGAAGCCAAAAACATTCAGTACTTC
>TRBD1|TRBV4-1|TRBJ2-7|few
CASSQATGTGVYEQYF
TGCGCCAGCAGCCAAGCTACCGGGACAGGGGTCTACGAGCAGTACTTC
>.|TRBV12-3/TRBV12-4|TRBJ2-2|.
CASSLALSGDGAGELFF
TGTGCCAGCAGTTTAGCCCTTTCGGGGGACGGGGCCGGGGAGCTGTTTTTT
>.|TRBV6-1|TRBJ1-5|.
CASSEQFYQPQHF
TGTGCCAGCAGTGAACAGTTCTATCAGCCCCAGCATTTT
>TRBD1|TRBV28|TRBJ2-4|.
CASSLLGQGGAKNIQYF
TGTGCCAGCAGTTTATTAGGACAGGGGGGAGCCAAAAACATTCAGTACTTC
>.|TRBV5-5|TRBJ2-7|.
CASSLGILSYEQYF
TGTGCCAGCAGCTTAGGGATCCTCTCCTACGAGCAGTACTTC
>.|TRBV14|TRBJ2-1|.
CASSQFLGGGSYNEQFF
TGTGCCAGCAGCCAATTCCTTGGGGGAGGCTCCTACAATGAGCAGTTCTTC
>TRBD1|TRBV27|TRBJ2-1|.
CASSSNRGLRNEQFF
TGTGCCAGCAGTTCGAACAGGGGGCTTAGGAATGAGCAGTTCTTC
>.|TRBV29-1|TRBJ2-4|many
CSVEEGQGGEYF
TGCAGCGTTGAAGAAGGACAGGGAGGGGAGTACTTC
>.|TRBV6-5|TRBJ2-1|.
CASRKRWDNEQFF
TGTGCCAGCAGGAAGAGGTGGGACAATGAGCAGTTCTTC
>.|TRBV11-2|TRBJ2-1|.
CASSLNSGPNREQFF
TGTGCCAGCAGCCTCAACTCGGGACCAAACCGAGAGCAGTTCTTC
>TRBD1|TRBV7-2|TRBJ2-7|many
CASSFRDRGFYEQYF
TGTGCCAGCAGCTTCCGGGACAGGGGCTTCTACGAGCAGTACTTC
>TRBD2|TRBV29-1|TRBJ2-2|few
CSVLTSGGNTGELFF
TGCAGCGTTCTTACCAGCGGGGGGAACACCGGGGAGCTGTTTTTT
>TRBD2|TRBV2|TRBJ2-5|once
CASNVLAGGKQETQYF
TGTGCCAGCAACGTACTAGCGGGGGGGAAACAAGAGACCCAGTACTTC
>TRBD1|TRBV11-2|TRBJ1-2|few
CASHKAGGGYTF
TGTGCCAGCCATAAGGCAGGGGGCGGCTACACCTTC